The 9 T cell receptor beta chains presented below share a single source sample, sequenced in a study of OX40 agonist ivuxolimab in advanced cancers. The table came from immunoSEQ multiplex PCR; TCRdb's copy has only in-frame clones and leaves some out. The profile shows about 40,000 clones, about 87% of them singletons. Sequencing used CD4+ or CD8+ T cells sorted from blood, obtained in a trial of the OX40 agonist ivuxolimab. The receptors originated from an adult with an advanced solid tumor such as melanoma, head and neck, liver or kidney cancer.

This rearrangement joins TRBV30 to TRBJ1-1; TRBD1 might be the D (6 bases). Looked up from germline, CDR1 is GTSNPN and CDR2 is SVGIG (reference sequence). The CDR3 spans 10 residues. V dropped 3 bases and J dropped 7 bases, with 6 bases sitting between them. CDR3 amino acids: CAWRDSEAFF. CDR3 nucleotide sequence: TGTGCCTGGAGGGACAGTGAAGCTTTCTTT.

The V gene is TRBV6-1, the J gene TRBJ2-7; no reliable D call. The germline CDR1 and CDR2 sequences are MNHNS and SASEGT. The CDR3 contains 12 residues. The V end was cut by 7 bases, the J end by 5 bases, with 12 bases between. For the CDR3, the DNA is TGTGCCAGCAATAGAGGCGGAGACGAGCAGTACTTC. Protein: CASNRGGDEQYF.

The chain links TRBV28 to TRBJ1-4, with TRBD1 identical over 7 bases. Germline loops: CDR1 MDHEN, CDR2 SYDVKM. The CDR3 runs 12 residues. J gave up 10 bases and V 3 bases, and 2 bases lay outside the gene matches. This CDR3 is CASSLGQSKLFF. CDR3 sequence (DNA): TGTGCCAGCAGTTTGGGACAGTCAAAACTGTTTTTT.

J is TRBJ2-1 and V is TRBV5-1; no definite D call. The CDR3 is 15 amino acids. Germline V CDR1 and CDR2: SGHRS, YFSETQ. Trimming took 0 bases from V and 0 from J, leaving 7 bases between them. CDR3 amino acids: CASSLEVSSYNEQFF. CDR3 nucleotide sequence: TGCGCCAGCAGCTTGGAGGTTAGCTCCTACAATGAGCAGTTCTTC. The full variable domain, with the rest looked up from reference TRBV5-1 and TRBJ2-1, is KAGVTQTPRYLIKTRGQQVTLSCSPISGHRSVSWYQQTPGQGLQFLFEYFSETQRNKGNFPGRFSGRQFSNSRSEMNVSTLELGDSALYLCASSLEVSSYNEQFFGPGTRLTVL.

The J gene is TRBJ1-1, the V gene TRBV28; D unresolved. The CDR3 is 15 residues long. V was trimmed by 6 bases and J by 1 base, leaving 15 bases between them. Germline V gene data show CDR1 as MDHEN and CDR2 as SYDVKM. The CDR3 loop is CASRDEGSWNTEAFF. CDR3 DNA sequence: TGTGCCAGCAGGGACGAAGGTAGTTGGAACACTGAAGCTTTCTTT.

This clone was seen just once. V gene TRBV7-2 combines with J gene TRBJ1-5; 7 bases map to TRBD1. After removal of 5 bases from V and 6 bases from J, the junction contained 7 bases not matched to a gene. CDR3 length: 14 residues. Germline V gives CDR1 SGHTA, CDR2 FQGNSA. The CDR3 loop is CASSVLTGRQPQHF. The DNA of the CDR3 is TGTGCCAGCAGCGTCTTGACAGGGCGTCAGCCCCAGCATTTT.

This clone has just one count. The chain carries TRBV27 and TRBJ2-5, with D possibly TRBD1 on 6 matching bases. Germline V CDR1 and CDR2: MNHEY, SMNVEV (reference sequence). The V end lost 3 bases, the J end lost 5 bases, and 16 bases lay between the germline ends. This CDR3 region has 15 residues. As DNA, the CDR3 is TGTGCCAGCAGTTTCCTGGCAGGGGTTCCCGAGACCCAGTACTTC. Encoded protein: CASSFLAGVPETQYF.

The chain joins TRBV5-3 to TRBJ2-7, with D uncertain. TRBV5-3 is sorted into the ORF group, with uncertain function. V shed 8 bases and J shed 5 bases, with 17 bases lying between them. The CDR3 totals 13 residues. The DNA of the CDR3 is TGTGCCAGCATCGGCAGGCAAACCAACGAGCAGTACTTC. Translating it yields CASIGRQTNEQYF.

The chain carries TRBV28 and TRBJ2-1, with D perhaps assigned TRBD1 or TRBD2 (6 bases each). V was clipped by 2 bases and J by 0 bases, with 20 bases between them. CDR1 MDHEN and CDR2 SYDVKM come from the germline V gene. The CDR3 spans 19 residues. The CDR3 DNA reads as TGTGCCAGCAGTTTAGGGCGGGACACCCCCTTCCACTCCTACAATGAGCAGTTCTTC. Translating it yields CASSLGRDTPFHSYNEQFF.